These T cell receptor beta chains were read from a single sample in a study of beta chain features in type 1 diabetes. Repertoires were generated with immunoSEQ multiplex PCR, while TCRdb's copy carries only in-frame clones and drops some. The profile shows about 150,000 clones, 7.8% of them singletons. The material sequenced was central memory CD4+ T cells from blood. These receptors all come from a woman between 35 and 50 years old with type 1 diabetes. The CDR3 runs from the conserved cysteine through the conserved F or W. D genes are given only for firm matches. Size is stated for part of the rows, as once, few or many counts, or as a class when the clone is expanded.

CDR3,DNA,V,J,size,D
CASSAGVSNQPQHF,TGTGCCAGCAGTGCAGGGGTGAGCAATCAGCCCCAGCATTTT,TRBV2,TRBJ1-5,few,NA
CAWTPDMYQETQYF,TGTGCCTGGACACCCGACATGTACCAAGAGACCCAGTACTTC,TRBV30,TRBJ2-5,many,NA
CASSAGQGRGTGELFF,TGTGCCAGCAGTGCGGGACAGGGTAGGGGTACCGGGGAGCTGTTTTTT,TRBV28,TRBJ2-2,few,TRBD1
CASSYGVGSQETQYF,TGTGCCAGCAGTTACGGGGTGGGCAGTCAAGAGACCCAGTACTTC,TRBV25-1,TRBJ2-5,few,NA
CASRAHGGLYEQYF,TGTGCCAGCAGAGCTCACGGCGGGCTCTACGAGCAGTACTTC,TRBV7-9,TRBJ2-7,few,NA
CAISPRQAGYTF,TGTGCCATCAGCCCCCGACAGGCCGGCTACACCTTC,TRBV10-3,TRBJ1-2,NA,NA
CASSPSRTVRGNQPQHF,TGTGCCAGCAGTCCCTCCAGGACAGTAAGAGGGAATCAGCCCCAGCATTTT,TRBV27,TRBJ1-5,few,NA
CSVKLSGANVLTF,TGCAGCGTTAAGCTATCTGGGGCCAACGTCCTGACTTTC,TRBV29-1,TRBJ2-6,few,NA
CASSYGETQYF,TGTGCCAGTAGTTACGGGGAGACCCAGTACTTC,TRBV25-1,TRBJ2-5,NA,NA
CASSEGAQLSNQPQHF,TGTGCCAGCAGTGAAGGCGCCCAACTTAGCAATCAGCCCCAGCATTTT,TRBV2,TRBJ1-5,few,NA
CASSQEGLAGYTF,TGCGCCAGCAGCCAAGAGGGGCTAGCGGGCTACACCTTC,TRBV4-1,TRBJ1-2,NA,NA
CASSLRDSLDNEQFF,TGTGCCAGCAGCTTAAGGGACAGTTTAGATAATGAGCAGTTCTTC,TRBV7-8,TRBJ2-1,NA,TRBD1
CASSSYTGYEQYF,TGTGCCAGCAGTTCCTACACAGGGTACGAGCAGTACTTC,TRBV27,TRBJ2-7,few,NA
CASSQDGGTLETTF,TGCGCCAGCAGCCAAGATGGTGGGACACTCGAGACCACCTTC,TRBV4-1,TRBJ1-2,NA,NA
CASRRPGQGNNEQFF,TGTGCCAGCAGAAGACCGGGACAGGGGAATAATGAGCAGTTCTTC,TRBV25-1,TRBJ2-1,few,TRBD1
CASSPGLAGGITDTQYF,TGTGCCAGCAGCCCCGGACTAGCGGGGGGAATAACAGATACGCAGTATTTT,TRBV7-2,TRBJ2-3,NA,TRBD2
CASSEAWGGLGAFF,TGTGCCAGCAGTGAAGCGTGGGGGGGTCTCGGGGCTTTCTTT,TRBV2,TRBJ1-1,few,NA
CASSVPSGRSTGELFF,TGTGCCAGCAGCGTGCCTAGCGGGAGGTCTACCGGGGAGCTGTTTTTT,TRBV9,TRBJ2-2,few,TRBD2
CASSRDRPGYSNQPQHF,TGTGCCAGCTCAAGGGACAGGCCGGGGTATAGCAATCAGCCCCAGCATTTT,TRBV18,TRBJ1-5,NA,TRBD1
CASRQGIYGYTF,TGTGCCAGCAGACAGGGGATATATGGCTACACCTTC,TRBV27,TRBJ1-2,NA,TRBD1
CASSPQDRVNTEAFF,TGTGCCAGCAGCCCCCAGGACAGGGTGAACACTGAAGCTTTCTTT,TRBV7-2,TRBJ1-1,NA,TRBD1
CASSLSGTGGDEQFF,TGTGCCAGCAGTTTATCCGGGACAGGGGGCGATGAGCAGTTCTTC,TRBV6-5,TRBJ2-1,NA,TRBD1
CASSKQGTSGRGSGETQYF,TGTGCCAGCAGCAAACAAGGGACTAGCGGGAGGGGGAGCGGCGAGACCCAGTACTTC,TRBV9,TRBJ2-5,NA,TRBD2
CASSPSTGDYGYTF,TGTGCCAGCTCACCTTCTACGGGTGACTATGGCTACACCTTC,TRBV18,TRBJ1-2,few,NA
CASSPPGGLSANGYTF,TGTGCCAGCAGCCCACCGGGCGGGCTCTCCGCGAATGGCTACACCTTC,TRBV14,TRBJ1-2,NA,NA
CASSLLGRLGTDTQYF,TGTGCCAGCAGCTTGCTCGGGAGACTAGGCACAGATACGCAGTATTTT,TRBV5-8,TRBJ2-3,few,NA
CASSRARDGTEAFF,TGTGCCAGCAGTCGGGCCAGGGATGGCACTGAAGCTTTCTTT,TRBV7-2,TRBJ1-1,NA,NA
CASSGTGLKTQYF,TGTGCCAGCAGCGGTACAGGGTTGAAGACCCAGTACTTC,TRBV9,TRBJ2-5,few,NA
CASSRTGFQETQYF,TGTGCCAGCAGCCGGACAGGGTTTCAAGAGACCCAGTACTTC,TRBV11-1,TRBJ2-5,NA,TRBD1
CASSGTGENSPLHF,TGTGCCAGCTCCGGGACAGGGGAAAATTCACCCCTCCACTTT,TRBV18,TRBJ1-6,NA,TRBD1
CASSFGRQVGTDTQYF,TGCGCCAGCAGCTTTGGGAGACAGGTGGGCACAGATACGCAGTATTTT,TRBV5-1,TRBJ2-3,NA,NA
CASRRQGAEDTQYF,TGTGCCAGCAGAAGACAGGGGGCGGAAGATACGCAGTATTTT,TRBV7-9,TRBJ2-3,NA,TRBD1
CASSQAATSGVTDTQYF,TGCGCCAGCAGCCAAGCCGCTACTAGCGGGGTTACAGATACGCAGTATTTT,TRBV4-1,TRBJ2-3,few,TRBD2
CASSFTGFGSPLHF,TGTGCCAGCAGCTTCACAGGGTTTGGTTCACCCCTCCACTTT,TRBV11-1,TRBJ1-6,few,NA
CASRQHRGNTEAFF,TGCGCCAGCAGACAACACAGGGGGAACACTGAAGCTTTCTTT,TRBV4-1,TRBJ1-1,NA,TRBD1
CASSPPSSGGINNEQFF,TGTGCCAGCTCTCCTCCGTCTAGCGGGGGGATAAACAATGAGCAGTTCTTC,TRBV18,TRBJ2-1,NA,TRBD2
CAIGTGAFYEQYF,TGTGCCATTGGGACAGGGGCCTTCTACGAGCAGTACTTC,TRBV6-5,TRBJ2-7,few,TRBD1
CATSPGTGGGNEKLFF,TGTGCCACCAGTCCCGGGACAGGGGGCGGAAATGAAAAACTGTTTTTT,TRBV15,TRBJ1-4,few,TRBD1
CSVRGGQGARTEAFF,TGCAGCGTTCGAGGTGGACAGGGGGCTAGGACTGAAGCTTTCTTT,TRBV29-1,TRBJ1-1,few,TRBD1
CSVSTGGNEQFF,TGCAGCGTTTCGACAGGAGGAAATGAGCAGTTCTTC,TRBV29-1,TRBJ2-1,NA,NA
CASSVMSLDTQYF,TGTGCCAGCAGCGTGATGAGTTTGGATACGCAGTATTTT,TRBV5-6,TRBJ2-3,NA,NA
CASSPYDRAAGYTF,TGTGCCAGCAGTCCCTACGACAGGGCGGCTGGCTACACCTTC,TRBV6-6,TRBJ1-2,NA,TRBD1